The 30 T cell receptor beta chains presented below share a single source sample, sequenced in a study of CD8+ T cells in alopecia areata. Treatment in this sample: oral pan-JAK inhibitor, 5-10 mg twice daily. Sequencing relied on a cDNA template that was reverse transcribed from extracted RNA. TCRdb's table, derived via immunoSEQ multiplex PCR, lists solely in-frame clones and lacks some. The table shows a few hundred thousand clones, with roughly two fifths occurring only once. The sequencing here drew on CD4+ T cells sorted from blood, taken between weeks 30 and 35, from a patient treated with tofacitinib. These receptors originate from a human donor with alopecia areata.

A few counts support this clone. The chain has TRBV19 and TRBJ2-3; 10 bases align to TRBD2. The germline V gene has CDR1 LNHDA and CDR2 SQIVND (reference sequence). The CDR3 runs 16 residues. J was trimmed by 1 base and V by 5 bases; bases with no gene match: 6. CDR3 nucleotides: TGTGCCAGTAGTGTGCTAGCGGGGGCCCGCACAGATACGCAGTATTTT. Its protein is CASSVLAGARTDTQYF.

The chain combines TRBV19 with TRBJ2-7; 8 nucleotides line up with TRBD1. The CDR3 is 17 residues long. Germline V gives CDR1 LNHDA, CDR2 SQIVND (reference sequence). After removal of 6 bases from V and 3 bases from J, the junction contained 16 bases not matched to a gene. The CDR3 reads CASRPTRWQGADYEQYF. The CDR3 DNA follows: TGTGCCAGTAGACCCACCAGGTGGCAGGGGGCCGACTACGAGCAGTACTTC.

The V and J genes are TRBV14 and TRBJ2-7, with D possibly matching TRBD2 (6 bases). V was cut by 4 bases and J by 7 bases, with 11 bases left in between. CDR3 length: 12 residues. Germline V lookup: CDR1 SGHDN, CDR2 FVKESK. CDR3 loop: CASSRGGREQYF. CDR3 nucleotides: TGTGCCAGCAGCCGGGGAGGACGGGAGCAGTACTTC. The whole variable domain, filled in from reference TRBV14 and TRBJ2-7, reads EAGVTQFPSHSVIEKGQTVTLRCDPISGHDNLYWYRRVMGKEIKFLLHFVKESKQDESGMPNNRFLAERTGGTYSTLKVQPAELEDSGVYFCASSRGGREQYFGPGTRLTVT.

The rearrangement uses TRBV19 and TRBJ2-5, with D possibly TRBD1 on 6 matching bases. This CDR3 contains 12 residues. V dropped 7 bases and J dropped 0 bases, with 6 bases sitting between them. Germline values: CDR1 LNHDA, CDR2 SQIVND (reference sequence). CDR3 loop: CASNRDQETQYF. The CDR3 nucleotides read TGTGCCAGTAACAGGGACCAAGAGACCCAGTACTTC.

The sample holds a few counts of this clone. The CDR3 sequence is CATGDRENEKLFF. The DNA of the CDR3 is TGTGCCACCGGGGACAGAGAAAATGAAAAACTGTTTTTT. The V and J genes are TRBV10-3 and TRBJ1-4; 7 nucleotides align to TRBD1. The V gene's germline CDR1 is ENHRY and CDR2 SYGVKD. J lost 5 bases, V lost 10 bases, and 7 bases had no gene match. The CDR3 consists of 13 residues.

V usage is TRBV6-5 and J usage is TRBJ2-5, with a possible D match to TRBD1 (5 bases). V was cut by 3 bases and J by 4 bases, with 12 bases left in between. In germline, CDR1 is MNHEY, CDR2 SVGAGI. The CDR3 covers 14 residues. The CDR3 bases are TGTGCCAGCAGTTATGCAGGGATGAGAGAGACCCAGTACTTC. This codes for CASSYAGMRETQYF.

This rearrangement joins TRBV15 to TRBJ2-5; no definite D call. This CDR3 contains 14 residues. V was cut by 3 bases and J by 13 bases, with 21 bases left in between. Germline CDR1 is LNHNV and CDR2 is YYDKDF (reference sequence). In DNA form, the CDR3 reads TGTGCCACCAGCAGCCAGAGCCTTACCGGGCTTCTGTACTTC. The encoded protein is CATSSQSLTGLLYF.

V is TRBV6-1 and J is TRBJ1-2; D unresolved. The CDR3 spans 11 residues. V dropped 3 bases and J dropped 10 bases, with 9 bases sitting between them. Germline CDR1 reads MNHNS; CDR2 reads SASEGT. Here the CDR3 reads CASSDPRDYTF. In DNA, the CDR3 is TGTGCCAGCAGTGACCCAAGAGACTACACCTTC.

The chain couples TRBV5-1 to TRBJ2-2, with no clear D. Trimming cost V 2 bases and J 3 bases, with 11 bases left between them. The CDR3 length is 15 residues. Germline V gene sequence: CDR1 SGHRS, CDR2 YFSETQ. The CDR3 loop is CASSLPSWDTGELFF. For the CDR3, the DNA is TGCGCCAGCAGCTTACCCTCTTGGGACACCGGGGAGCTGTTTTTT.

V usage is TRBV29-1 and J usage is TRBJ2-1; TRBD2 might be the D (6 bases). The V end was cut by 4 bases, the J end by 10 bases, with 17 bases between. Per the germline V gene, CDR1 is SQVTM and CDR2 is ANQGSEA. The CDR3 runs to 13 residues. The CDR3: CSVAGLAIGEQFF. CDR3 bases: TGCAGCGTTGCAGGTCTAGCGATAGGGGAGCAGTTCTTC.

The chain has TRBV30 and TRBJ2-7; possible D gene TRBD1, 6 bases. Germline CDR1 is GTSNPN and CDR2 is SVGIG (reference sequence). V lost 4 bases to trimming and J lost 2 bases, with 18 bases between them. The length of the CDR3 is 15 residues. CDR3 bases: TGTGCCTGGATGGAACAACAGGGACCAACCTACGAGCAGTACTTC. Encoded protein: CAWMEQQGPTYEQYF.

This clone was detected a few times. The rearrangement joins TRBV30 to TRBJ1-2; possible D gene TRBD1, 5 bases. Germline V gene data show CDR1 as GTSNPN and CDR2 as SVGIG (reference sequence). This CDR3 spans 14 amino acids. In DNA, the CDR3 is TGTGCTTGGCTATCGGGACGGACGGTCCGGGGCTACACCTTC. It specifies CAWLSGRTVRGYTF.

This chain links TRBV5-1 with TRBJ2-2, with no clear D. The CDR3 sequence is 14 residues long. The ends were cut back, 4 bases at V and 0 bases at J, with 7 bases in the middle. Germline V lookup: CDR1 SGHRS, CDR2 YFSETQ. As DNA, the CDR3 is TGCGCCAGCAGCACACAGTCGAACACCGGGGAGCTGTTTTTT. This codes for CASSTQSNTGELFF.

CDR3 bases: TGTGCCAGCAGCTTGGGAGTTGAAAAACTGTTTTTT. Translated, it gives CASSLGVEKLFF. The gene calls are TRBV14 and TRBJ1-4; no clear D. The CDR3 has 12 amino acids. Trimming left V 5 bases short and J 7 bases short, with 8 bases between. In germline, CDR1 is SGHDN, CDR2 FVKESK. Complete variable domain (other parts from reference TRBV14 and TRBJ1-4): EAGVTQFPSHSVIEKGQTVTLRCDPISGHDNLYWYRRVMGKEIKFLLHFVKESKQDESGMPNNRFLAERTGGTYSTLKVQPAELEDSGVYFCASSLGVEKLFFGSGTQLSVL.

In this sample, this clone turned up a few times. The chain carries TRBV29-1 and TRBJ2-7, with 12 positions matching TRBD2. V lost 6 bases and J lost 2; bases outside the gene matches: 2. The CDR3 contains 13 residues. Germline values: CDR1 SQVTM, CDR2 ANQGSEA. CDR3 in amino acids: CSVRLAGAYEQYF. The CDR3 nucleotides read TGCAGCGTCCGACTAGCGGGGGCCTACGAGCAGTACTTC.

This clone showed up just a few times. The rearrangement uses TRBV29-1 and TRBJ1-2; D possibly corresponds to TRBD1 (6 bases). CDR1 is SQVTM, CDR2 ANQGSEA, per germline. V was shortened by 8 bases and J by 3 bases, with 22 bases between the two germline ends. This CDR3 has 15 residues. CDR3 nucleotide sequence: TGCAGCTTTCGACAGGTTACTTCCTACGACTATGGCTACACCTTC. Amino acids: CSFRQVTSYDYGYTF.

This clone was counted between two and nine times. Here the CDR3 DNA reads TGTGCCAGCAGCTTAGGTTTCGCAATCTCCTACGAGCAGTACTTC. Translated: CASSLGFAISYEQYF. The chain uses TRBV7-2 and TRBJ2-7; no clear D gene. The CDR3 length is 15 residues. Trimming took 1 base from V and 0 from J, leaving 10 bases between them. The germline gives CDR1 SGHTA, CDR2 FQGNSA.

V and J are TRBV7-3 and TRBJ2-1, with D possibly being TRBD2 (6 bases). Between the trimmed V and J ends, which lost 3 bases and 6 bases, there was a span of 15 bases. Germline-derived CDR1 and CDR2 are SGHTA and FQGTGA. This CDR3 region has 15 residues. CDR3 coding DNA: TGTGCCAGCAGCTTGGTGGCTAGCGAAGGCAATGAGCAGTTCTTC. Its translation is CASSLVASEGNEQFF.

The chain recombines TRBV23-1 with TRBJ2-5, with D tentatively TRBD1 (6 bases). TRBV23-1 is treated as an ORF (open reading frame) with a function not yet certain. CDR3 length: 15 residues. Trimming removed 3 bases from V and 1 base from J, with 12 bases in between. The CDR3 sequence: CASSHLRTAQETQYF. The CDR3 DNA is TGCGCCAGCAGTCACCTTCGGACAGCCCAAGAGACCCAGTACTTC.

This clone was picked up a small number of times. V and J are TRBV2 and TRBJ2-7, with 9 bases fitting TRBD2. The germline CDR1 and CDR2 sequences are SNHLY and FYNNEI. After removal of 1 base from V and 7 bases from J, the junction contained 8 bases not matched to a gene. The CDR3 length is 15 residues. The CDR3 DNA follows: TGTGCCAGCAGTGAAGTATTCGGCGGGGGGGGAGAGCAGTACTTC. Its protein is CASSEVFGGGGEQYF.

This clone was recorded a few times. V gene TRBV28 combines with J gene TRBJ1-2, with 7 bases aligning to TRBD1. Per germline, CDR1 MDHEN and CDR2 SYDVKM. The CDR3 is made up of 15 amino acids. The V segment lost 8 bases and the J segment 2 bases; nucleotides outside the gene matches: 11. For the CDR3, the DNA is TGTGCCAGCTTGGGAACCGGGACAGAGAACTATGGCTACACCTTC. It codes for CASLGTGTENYGYTF.

The V gene is TRBV5-1, the J gene TRBJ2-7, with D uncertain. This CDR3 has 15 amino acids. Germline assignment: CDR1 SGHRS and CDR2 YFSETQ. V lost 2 bases and J lost 3, with 15 bases in between. The CDR3 DNA sequence: TGCGCCAGCAGCTTCAATCGCCCAGGATACTACGAGCAGTACTTC. Translated, it gives CASSFNRPGYYEQYF.

This clone has ten or more counts. CDR3 residues: CASSRDRTSSYEQYF. The DNA for the CDR3 is TGTGCCAGCAGCCGGGACCGTACTTCCTCCTACGAGCAGTACTTC. The chain uses TRBV4-2 and TRBJ2-7; D may be TRBD1 or TRBD2 (5 bases each). Deletions cut 4 bases from V and 0 bases from J, with 13 bases between. Germline loops: CDR1 LGHNA, CDR2 YNFKEQ. The CDR3 runs 15 residues.

The chain is built from TRBV5-1 and TRBJ2-1, with unresolved D. This CDR3 is 16 amino acids long. The V gene lost 1 base and the J gene lost 0 bases, with 11 bases spanning the gap. Germline CDR1 and CDR2: SGHRS and YFSETQ. In nucleotides, the CDR3 is TGCGCCAGCAGCTTGTTCTACCGGAGCTCCTACAATGAGCAGTTCTTC. Translating gives CASSLFYRSSYNEQFF.

This chain links TRBV27 with TRBJ2-7, with D maybe TRBD2 (6 bases). The CDR3 sequence is 19 residues long. The V end lost 1 base, the J end lost 4 bases, and 26 bases lay between the germline ends. CDR1 is MNHEY and CDR2 is SMNVEV in the germline V gene (reference sequence). This CDR3 reads CASSLFSGAASGGEYEQYF. CDR3 DNA sequence: TGTGCCAGCAGTTTATTCTCGGGAGCGGCCTCCGGCGGTGAATACGAGCAGTACTTC.

CDR3 nucleotide sequence: TGTGCCAGCAGTCCCGACGAGTCCGGGACCGACACCGGGGAGCTGTTTTTT. Protein: CASSPDESGTDTGELFF. The J gene is TRBJ2-2, the V gene TRBV25-1; tentatively, D is TRBD1 or TRBD2 (5 bases each). The CDR3 consists of 17 residues. In germline, CDR1 is MGHDK, CDR2 SYGVNS. V was shortened by 5 bases and J by 3 bases, with 19 bases between the two germline ends.

This clone has a single count. This rearrangement joins TRBV7-2 to TRBJ1-1, with D hard to call. Trimming left V 0 bases short and J 0 bases short, with 2 bases between. This CDR3 has 13 amino acids. The germline CDR1 and CDR2 sequences are SGHTA and FQGNSA. The CDR3 sequence is CASSLALNTEAFF. The CDR3 DNA is TGTGCCAGCAGCTTAGCTTTGAACACTGAAGCTTTCTTT.

This chain uses TRBV2 with TRBJ1-2; tentatively, D is TRBD1 (6 bases). The CDR3 runs to 13 residues. Germline assignment: CDR1 SNHLY and CDR2 FYNNEI. Trimming pared 4 bases from V and 3 bases from J, leaving 9 bases between. The CDR3 bases are TGTGCCAGCAGTGCGAGGACAGACTATGGCTACACCTTC. Translating gives CASSARTDYGYTF.

The chain uses TRBV6-5 and TRBJ2-2; no definite D call. This CDR3 is built from 12 residues. The V end was cut by 8 bases, the J end by 1 base, with 5 bases between. Looked up from germline, CDR1 is MNHEY and CDR2 is SVGAGI. The CDR3 DNA reads as TGTGCCAGCGAGCAGAACACCGGGGAGCTGTTTTTT. Translating it yields CASEQNTGELFF.

The V call is TRBV6-1, the J call TRBJ1-5; perhaps TRBD1 as D (5 bases). CDR1 is MNHNS and CDR2 is SASEGT in the germline V gene. The CDR3 sequence is 17 residues long. V was shortened by 3 bases and J by 7 bases, with 22 bases between the two germline ends. The CDR3 region is CASSDRLDQGVRQPQHF. As DNA, the CDR3 is TGTGCCAGCAGTGACCGGCTTGATCAGGGCGTTCGGCAGCCCCAGCATTTT.